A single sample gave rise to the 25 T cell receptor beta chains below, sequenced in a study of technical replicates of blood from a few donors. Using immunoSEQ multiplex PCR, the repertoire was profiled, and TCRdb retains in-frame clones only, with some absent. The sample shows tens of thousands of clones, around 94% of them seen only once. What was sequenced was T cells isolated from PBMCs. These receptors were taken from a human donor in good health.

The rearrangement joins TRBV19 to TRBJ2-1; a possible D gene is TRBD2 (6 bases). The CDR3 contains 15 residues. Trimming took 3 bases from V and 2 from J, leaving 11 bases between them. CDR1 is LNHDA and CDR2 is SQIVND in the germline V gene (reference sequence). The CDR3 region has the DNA TGTGCCAGTAGTATGGAGGGGAGGACCTACAATGAGCAGTTCTTC. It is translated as CASSMEGRTYNEQFF.

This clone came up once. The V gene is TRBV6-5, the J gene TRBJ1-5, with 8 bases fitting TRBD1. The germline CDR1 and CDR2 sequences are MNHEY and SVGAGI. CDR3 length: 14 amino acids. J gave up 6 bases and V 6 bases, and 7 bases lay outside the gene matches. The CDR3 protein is CASRRSGGGQPQHF. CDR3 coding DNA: TGTGCCAGCAGGAGATCAGGGGGCGGTCAGCCCCAGCATTTT.

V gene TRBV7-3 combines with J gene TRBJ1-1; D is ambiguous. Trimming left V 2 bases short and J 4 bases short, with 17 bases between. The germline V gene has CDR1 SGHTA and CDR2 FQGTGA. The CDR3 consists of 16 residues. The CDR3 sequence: CASSLGVSGPGTEAFF. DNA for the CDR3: TGTGCCAGCAGCTTAGGTGTCAGTGGCCCGGGCACTGAAGCTTTCTTT.

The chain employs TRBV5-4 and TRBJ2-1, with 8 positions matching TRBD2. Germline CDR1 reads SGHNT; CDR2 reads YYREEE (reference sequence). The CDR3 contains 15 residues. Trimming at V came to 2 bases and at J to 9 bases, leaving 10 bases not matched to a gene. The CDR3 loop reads CASSFSGGAEGEQFF. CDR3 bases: TGTGCCAGCAGCTTTTCCGGGGGGGCCGAGGGTGAGCAGTTCTTC.

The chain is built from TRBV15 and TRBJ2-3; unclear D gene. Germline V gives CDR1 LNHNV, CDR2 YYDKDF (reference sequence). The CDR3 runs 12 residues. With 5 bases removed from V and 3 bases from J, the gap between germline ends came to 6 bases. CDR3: CATSASTDTQYF. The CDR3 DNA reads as TGTGCCACCAGCGCTAGTACAGATACGCAGTATTTT.

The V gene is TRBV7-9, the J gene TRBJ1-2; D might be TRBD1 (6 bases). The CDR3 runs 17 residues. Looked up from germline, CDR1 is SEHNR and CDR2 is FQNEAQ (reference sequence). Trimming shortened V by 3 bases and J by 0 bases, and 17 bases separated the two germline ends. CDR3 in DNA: TGTGCCAGCAGCTTTCCCATGGGGGCCGTCGCTAACTATGGCTACACCTTC. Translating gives CASSFPMGAVANYGYTF.

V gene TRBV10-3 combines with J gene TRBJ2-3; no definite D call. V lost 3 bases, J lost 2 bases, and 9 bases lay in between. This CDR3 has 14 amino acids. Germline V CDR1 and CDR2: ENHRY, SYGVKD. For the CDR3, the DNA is TGTGCCATCAGTGACATAGTTAACACAGATACGCAGTATTTT. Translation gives CAISDIVNTDTQYF.

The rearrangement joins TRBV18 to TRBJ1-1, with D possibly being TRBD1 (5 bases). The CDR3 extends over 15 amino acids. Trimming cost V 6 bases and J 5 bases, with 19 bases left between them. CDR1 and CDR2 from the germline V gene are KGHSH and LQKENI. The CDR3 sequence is CASSPVWGGDTEAFF. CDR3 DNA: TGTGCCAGCTCCCCGGTTTGGGGGGGTGATACTGAAGCTTTCTTT. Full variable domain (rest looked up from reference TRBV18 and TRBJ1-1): NAGVMQNPRHLVRRRGQEARLRCSPMKGHSHVYWYRQLPEEGLKFMVYLQKENIIDESGMPKERFSAEFPKEGPSILRIQQVVRGDSAAYFCASSPVWGGDTEAFFGQGTRLTVV.

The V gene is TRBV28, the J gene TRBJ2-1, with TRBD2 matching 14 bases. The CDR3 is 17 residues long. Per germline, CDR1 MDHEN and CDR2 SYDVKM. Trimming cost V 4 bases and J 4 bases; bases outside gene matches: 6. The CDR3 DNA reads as TGTGCCAGCAGTTCCAGACTAGCGGGGGGGCATTACAATGAGCAGTTCTTC. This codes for CASSSRLAGGHYNEQFF.

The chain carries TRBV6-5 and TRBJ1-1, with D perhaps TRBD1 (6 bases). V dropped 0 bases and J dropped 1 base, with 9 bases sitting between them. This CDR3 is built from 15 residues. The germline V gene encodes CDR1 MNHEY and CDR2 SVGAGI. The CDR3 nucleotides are TGTGCCAGCAGTTACTCACAGGGTACGAACACTGAAGCTTTCTTT. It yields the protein CASSYSQGTNTEAFF.

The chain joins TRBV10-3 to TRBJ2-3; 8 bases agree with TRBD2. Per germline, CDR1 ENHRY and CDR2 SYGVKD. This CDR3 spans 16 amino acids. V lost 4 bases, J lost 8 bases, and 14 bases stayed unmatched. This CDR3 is CAISVSAAGVVATQYF. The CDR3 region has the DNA TGTGCCATCAGTGTTAGTGCAGCGGGAGTTGTAGCTACGCAGTATTTT.

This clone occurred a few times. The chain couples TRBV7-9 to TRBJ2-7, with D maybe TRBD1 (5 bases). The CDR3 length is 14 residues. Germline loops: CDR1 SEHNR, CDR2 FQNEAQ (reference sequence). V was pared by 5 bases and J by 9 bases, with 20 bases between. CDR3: CASSTQGAVARQYF. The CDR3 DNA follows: TGTGCCAGCAGCACTCAGGGTGCAGTAGCTAGGCAGTACTTC.

The CDR3 here is CASSLFQGEEYEQYF. The CDR3 nucleotides are TGTGCCAGCAGTTTATTCCAGGGGGAAGAATACGAGCAGTACTTC. J is TRBJ2-7 and V is TRBV28; 7 nucleotides agree with TRBD1. The CDR3 has 15 residues. V trimming: 1 base; J trimming: 4 bases; junction bases outside the gene matches: 7. The V gene's germline CDR1 is MDHEN and CDR2 SYDVKM. The whole variable domain, remainder taken from reference TRBV28 and TRBJ2-7, is DVKVTQSSRYLVKRTGEKVFLECVQDMDHENMFWYRQDPGLGLRLIYFSYDVKMKEKGDIPEGYSVSREKKERFSLILESASTNQTSMYLCASSLFQGEEYEQYFGPGTRLTVT.

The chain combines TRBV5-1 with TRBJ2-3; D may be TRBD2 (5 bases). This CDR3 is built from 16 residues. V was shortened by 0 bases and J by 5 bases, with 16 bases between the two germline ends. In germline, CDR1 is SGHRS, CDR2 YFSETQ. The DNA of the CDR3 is TGCGCCAGCAGCTTGGGAGCGGAGATAAGACTAGATACGCAGTATTTT. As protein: CASSLGAEIRLDTQYF.

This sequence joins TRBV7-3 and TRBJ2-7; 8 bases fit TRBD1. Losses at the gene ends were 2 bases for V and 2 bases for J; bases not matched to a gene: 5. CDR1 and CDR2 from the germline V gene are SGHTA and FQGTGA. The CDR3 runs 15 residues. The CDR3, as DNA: TGTGCCAGCAGCTTATTACCAGGGGGCACCTACGAGCAGTACTTC. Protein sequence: CASSLLPGGTYEQYF.

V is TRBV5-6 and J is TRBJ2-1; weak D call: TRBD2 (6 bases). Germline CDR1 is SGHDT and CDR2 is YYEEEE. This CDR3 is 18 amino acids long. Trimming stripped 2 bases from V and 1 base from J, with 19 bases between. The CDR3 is CASSFRPGTPESYNEQFF. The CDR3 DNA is TGTGCCAGCAGCTTCCGACCCGGGACTCCGGAATCCTACAATGAGCAGTTCTTC.

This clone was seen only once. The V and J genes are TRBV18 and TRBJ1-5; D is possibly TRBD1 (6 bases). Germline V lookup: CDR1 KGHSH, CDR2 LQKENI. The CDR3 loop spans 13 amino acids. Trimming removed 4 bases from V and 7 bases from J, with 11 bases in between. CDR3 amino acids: CASSRRGDQPQHF. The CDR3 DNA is TGTGCCAGCTCACGCAGGGGTGACCAGCCCCAGCATTTT.

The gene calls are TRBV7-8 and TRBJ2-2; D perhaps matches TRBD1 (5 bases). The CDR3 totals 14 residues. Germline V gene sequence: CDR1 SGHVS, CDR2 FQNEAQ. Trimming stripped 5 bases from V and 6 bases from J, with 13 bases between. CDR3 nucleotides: TGTGCCAGCAGCCGCCCAAGGGGATCCGGGGAGCTGTTTTTT. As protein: CASSRPRGSGELFF.

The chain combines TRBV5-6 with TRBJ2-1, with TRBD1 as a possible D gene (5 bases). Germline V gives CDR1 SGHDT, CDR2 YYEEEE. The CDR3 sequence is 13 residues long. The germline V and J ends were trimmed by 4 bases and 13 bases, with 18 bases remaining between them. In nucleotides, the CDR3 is TGTGCCAGCAGCCCATCAACAGGCTCCCCCCAGTTCTTC. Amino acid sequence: CASSPSTGSPQFF.

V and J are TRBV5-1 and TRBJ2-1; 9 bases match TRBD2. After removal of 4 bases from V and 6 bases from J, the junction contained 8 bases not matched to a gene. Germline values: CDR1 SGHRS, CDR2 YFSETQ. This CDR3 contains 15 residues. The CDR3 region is CASSPGLAWANEQFF. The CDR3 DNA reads TGCGCCAGCAGCCCGGGACTAGCATGGGCCAATGAGCAGTTCTTC.

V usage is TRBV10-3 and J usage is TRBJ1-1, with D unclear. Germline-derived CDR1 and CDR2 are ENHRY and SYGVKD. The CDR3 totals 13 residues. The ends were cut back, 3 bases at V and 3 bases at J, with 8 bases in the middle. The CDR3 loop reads CAISDDRDTEAFF. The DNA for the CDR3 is TGTGCCATCAGTGACGATCGGGACACTGAAGCTTTCTTT.

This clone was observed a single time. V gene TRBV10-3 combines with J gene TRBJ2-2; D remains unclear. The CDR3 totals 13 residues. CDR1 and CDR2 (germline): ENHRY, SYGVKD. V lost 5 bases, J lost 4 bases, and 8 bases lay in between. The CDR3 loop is CAISSLGTGELFF. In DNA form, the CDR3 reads TGTGCCATCAGTTCTCTCGGCACCGGGGAGCTGTTTTTT.

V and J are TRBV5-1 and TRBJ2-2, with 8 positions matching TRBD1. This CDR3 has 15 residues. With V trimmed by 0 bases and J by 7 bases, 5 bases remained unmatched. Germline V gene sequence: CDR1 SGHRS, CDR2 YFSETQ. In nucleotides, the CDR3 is TGCGCCAGCAGCTTGGATCAGGGGGCAGGCGGGGAGCTGTTTTTT. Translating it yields CASSLDQGAGGELFF. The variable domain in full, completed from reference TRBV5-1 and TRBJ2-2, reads KAGVTQTPRYLIKTRGQQVTLSCSPISGHRSVSWYQQTPGQGLQFLFEYFSETQRNKGNFPGRFSGRQFSNSRSEMNVSTLELGDSALYLCASSLDQGAGGELFFGEGSRLTVL.

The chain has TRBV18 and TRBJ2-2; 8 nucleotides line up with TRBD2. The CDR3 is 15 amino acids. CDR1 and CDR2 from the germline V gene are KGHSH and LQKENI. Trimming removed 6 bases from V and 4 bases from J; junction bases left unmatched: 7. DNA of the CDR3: TGTGCCAGCTCCTCCAGCGGGAGAGGCACCGGGGAGCTGTTTTTT. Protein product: CASSSSGRGTGELFF.

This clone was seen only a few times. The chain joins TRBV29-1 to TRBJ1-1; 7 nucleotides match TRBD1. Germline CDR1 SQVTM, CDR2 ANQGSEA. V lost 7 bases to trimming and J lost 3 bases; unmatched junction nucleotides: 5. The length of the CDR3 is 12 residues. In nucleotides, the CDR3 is TGCAGCGCCGTGACAGGGCACACTGAAGCTTTCTTT. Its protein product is CSAVTGHTEAFF.